Listed below are T cell receptor beta chains from one sample, sequenced in a study of technical replicates of blood from several donors. Produced via immunoSEQ multiplex PCR; TCRdb's table is partial and in-frame only. The sample includes about 44,000 clones, around 96% of them seen just once. Source material: T cells isolated from PBMCs. The receptor source for this set is a human donor in good health. Both conserved end residues are part of each CDR3. Each record gives: CDR3 length, V gene, J gene, CDR3 protein.

CDR3 length: 14; V gene: TRBV6-5; J gene: TRBJ1-2; CDR3 protein: CASSYSITVYGYTF
CDR3 length: 14; V gene: TRBV6-6; J gene: TRBJ2-7; CDR3 protein: CASSYSSSSYEQYF
CDR3 length: 15; V gene: TRBV14; J gene: TRBJ2-7; CDR3 protein: CASSHRDRVTYEQYF
CDR3 length: 17; V gene: TRBV19; J gene: TRBJ2-7; CDR3 protein: CASSIVSFSGNSYEQYF
CDR3 length: 11; V gene: TRBV28; J gene: TRBJ1-1; CDR3 protein: CASRGNTEAFF
CDR3 length: 11; V gene: TRBV29-1; J gene: TRBJ1-2; CDR3 protein: CSDRGAYGYTF
CDR3 length: 15; V gene: TRBV5-5; J gene: TRBJ1-1; CDR3 protein: CASSGDGGDQTEAFF
CDR3 length: 18; V gene: TRBV7-3; J gene: TRBJ2-7; CDR3 protein: CASSLNAGGPFVSYEQYF
CDR3 length: 13; V gene: TRBV6-5; J gene: TRBJ2-5; CDR3 protein: CASSQTSEQTQYF
CDR3 length: 16; V gene: TRBV9; J gene: TRBJ1-1; CDR3 protein: CASSVNRGALDTEAFF
CDR3 length: 16; V gene: TRBV9; J gene: TRBJ1-2; CDR3 protein: CASSVGGGRVDYGYTF
CDR3 length: 15; V gene: TRBV6-6; J gene: TRBJ2-6; CDR3 protein: CASSSDISGANVLTF
CDR3 length: 17; V gene: TRBV18; J gene: TRBJ2-2; CDR3 protein: CASSPRGTGPGTGELFF
CDR3 length: 12; V gene: TRBV7-6; J gene: TRBJ1-2; CDR3 protein: CASSLLNYGYTF
CDR3 length: 14; V gene: TRBV11-1; J gene: TRBJ2-7; CDR3 protein: CASSLPSGLYEQYF
CDR3 length: 19; V gene: TRBV4-2; J gene: TRBJ1-1; CDR3 protein: CASSQYLVGQGSWWTEAFF
CDR3 length: 13; V gene: TRBV6-5; J gene: TRBJ2-7; CDR3 protein: CASSYGDSLEQYF
CDR3 length: 11; V gene: TRBV20-1; J gene: TRBJ2-4; CDR3 protein: CSARWEGLWDF
CDR3 length: 13; V gene: TRBV7-8; J gene: TRBJ2-2; CDR3 protein: CASSLGPTGELFF
CDR3 length: 16; V gene: TRBV28; J gene: TRBJ1-2; CDR3 protein: CASQDRGPIRNYGYTF
CDR3 length: 14; V gene: TRBV5-6; J gene: TRBJ1-5; CDR3 protein: CASSLGRVDQPQHF
CDR3 length: 12; V gene: TRBV7-2; J gene: TRBJ2-5; CDR3 protein: CASSRQGETQYF
CDR3 length: 14; V gene: TRBV2; J gene: TRBJ2-7; CDR3 protein: CASSDFAGSYEQYF
CDR3 length: 15; V gene: TRBV15; J gene: TRBJ2-5; CDR3 protein: CATSSGGGSVETQYF
CDR3 length: 14; V gene: TRBV10-3; J gene: TRBJ2-7; CDR3 protein: CAIRLDRPSYEQYF
CDR3 length: 15; V gene: TRBV28; J gene: TRBJ2-7; CDR3 protein: CASRPSWGAFSEQYF
CDR3 length: 14; V gene: TRBV9; J gene: TRBJ2-5; CDR3 protein: CASSVEAGSETQYF
CDR3 length: 15; V gene: TRBV10-3; J gene: TRBJ1-1; CDR3 protein: CAISGQALLNTEAFF
CDR3 length: 14; V gene: TRBV7-2; J gene: TRBJ1-3; CDR3 protein: CASSLNQGINTIYF
CDR3 length: 16; V gene: TRBV4-1; J gene: TRBJ1-2; CDR3 protein: CASSQFFAVPNYGYTF
CDR3 length: 12; V gene: TRBV5-6; J gene: TRBJ1-2; CDR3 protein: CASSRYRGGYTF
CDR3 length: 14; V gene: TRBV10-3; J gene: TRBJ1-2; CDR3 protein: CAISEEGADYGYTF
CDR3 length: 12; V gene: TRBV10-2; J gene: TRBJ1-5; CDR3 protein: CASGQGDQPQHF
CDR3 length: 15; V gene: TRBV6-5; J gene: TRBJ1-4; CDR3 protein: CASSYFLATNEKLFF
CDR3 length: 17; V gene: TRBV4-3; J gene: TRBJ2-7; CDR3 protein: CASSLLWMASGTYEQYF
CDR3 length: 15; V gene: TRBV12-5; J gene: TRBJ2-3; CDR3 protein: CASARPYSGGDTQYF
CDR3 length: 15; V gene: TRBV9; J gene: TRBJ2-1; CDR3 protein: CASSASGIPYNEQFF
CDR3 length: 13; V gene: TRBV4-1; J gene: TRBJ2-7; CDR3 protein: CASSQVTAYEQYF
CDR3 length: 12; V gene: TRBV30; J gene: TRBJ1-5; CDR3 protein: CAWAAVGQPQHF
CDR3 length: 13; V gene: TRBV28; J gene: TRBJ1-2; CDR3 protein: CASSHRDREGYTF
CDR3 length: 15; V gene: TRBV11-3; J gene: TRBJ2-7; CDR3 protein: CASSLDLEGFGEQYF